These 12 T cell receptor beta chains share one sample of origin, sequenced in a study of T cell changes during pregnancy in multiple sclerosis. Using immunoSEQ multiplex PCR, the repertoire was profiled, and TCRdb retains in-frame clones only, with some absent. The table lists 90,000 or so clones, 92% of them singletons. The specimen was peripheral blood, collected in the first trimester of pregnancy. Receptor source: a female donor with multiple sclerosis, enrolled in a pregnancy study.

This chain joins TRBV5-1 and TRBJ2-7; a weak D match, TRBD2 (6 bases). The germline V gene has CDR1 SGHRS and CDR2 YFSETQ. CDR3 size: 14 residues. The V gene lost 0 bases and the J gene lost 3 bases, with 10 bases spanning the gap. This CDR3 reads CASSLEGGLYEQYF. The CDR3 DNA reads TGCGCCAGCAGCTTGGAAGGAGGGCTCTACGAGCAGTACTTC.

The rearrangement links TRBV25-1 to TRBJ2-1; 9 positions match TRBD2. J lost 13 bases, V lost 6 bases, and 13 bases had no gene match. This CDR3 contains 14 residues. Germline-derived CDR1 and CDR2 are MGHDK and SYGVNS. The CDR3 is CASSGPNLAGTQFF. CDR3 DNA: TGTGCCAGCAGCGGACCCAACCTAGCGGGAACCCAGTTCTTC.

V is TRBV5-6 and J is TRBJ2-1, with TRBD2 identical over 9 bases. V was pared by 2 bases and J by 2 bases, with 5 bases of the junction left unmatched. Germline V CDR1 and CDR2: SGHDT, YYEEEE. The CDR3 totals 16 residues. The CDR3 DNA reads TGTGCCAGCAGCTTCGAACTAGCGGGCCCCTACAATGAGCAGTTCTTC. It yields the protein CASSFELAGPYNEQFF.

The rearrangement uses TRBV18 and TRBJ2-5, with TRBD2 matching over 10 bases. The CDR3 consists of 17 residues. CDR1 is KGHSH, CDR2 LQKENI, per germline. V lost 1 base and J lost 1; bases outside the gene matches: 6. The CDR3 protein is CASSPLQASGSQETQYF. CDR3 DNA: TGTGCCAGCTCACCACTTCAGGCTAGCGGGAGCCAAGAGACCCAGTACTTC.

This sequence joins TRBV9 and TRBJ1-4; 10 nucleotides line up with TRBD1. The CDR3 sequence is 16 residues long. Germline values: CDR1 SGDLS, CDR2 YYNGEE. V dropped 3 bases and J dropped 7; count of bases not matched to a gene: 9. CDR3 bases: TGTGCCAGCAGCGCGCAAGGGGACAGGGGAGGTGAAAAACTGTTTTTT. Encoded protein: CASSAQGDRGGEKLFF.

V is TRBV30 and J is TRBJ1-1; perhaps TRBD1 as D (6 bases). CDR1 and CDR2 (germline): GTSNPN, SVGIG (reference sequence). The CDR3 consists of 13 residues. The V and J ends lost 7 bases and 4 bases respectively, with 16 bases between them. The CDR3 region has the DNA TGTGCCTCAAAACAGGGCATGACCACTGAAGCTTTCTTT. Its protein product is CASKQGMTTEAFF. Combining the CDR3 with reference TRBV30 and TRBJ1-1 gives the whole variable domain SQTIHQWPATLVQPVGSPLSLECTVEGTSNPNLYWYRQAAGRGLQLLFYSVGIGQISSEVPQNLSASRPQDRQFILSSKKLLLSDSGFYLCASKQGMTTEAFFGQGTRLTVV.

The gene calls are TRBV30 and TRBJ2-3; the match to TRBD1 covers 10 bases. V was pared by 5 bases and J by 1 base, with 12 bases of the junction left unmatched. This CDR3 is 17 amino acids long. From germline, CDR1 is GTSNPN and CDR2 SVGIG (reference sequence). The CDR3 loop reads CAWAVGTGVLGTDTQYF. CDR3 nucleotide sequence: TGTGCCTGGGCCGTCGGGACAGGGGTCTTAGGCACAGATACGCAGTATTTT.

This chain uses TRBV13 with TRBJ2-4; 7 nucleotides line up with TRBD2. CDR3 length equals 16 residues. Per the germline V gene, CDR1 is PRHDT and CDR2 is FYEKMQ (reference sequence). V lost 5 bases, J lost 0 bases, and 7 bases stayed unmatched. The CDR3 DNA sequence: TGTGCCAGCAGCACGTCTAGCGGCCTAGCCAAAAACATTCAGTACTTC. Translated: CASSTSSGLAKNIQYF.

The chain is built from TRBV5-6 and TRBJ1-5, with 12 bases aligning to TRBD1. The V gene end was trimmed by 0 bases and the J gene end by 0 bases; junction bases not matched to a gene: 7. The CDR3 consists of 19 residues. Germline V gene lookup returns CDR1 SGHDT and CDR2 YYEEEE. In nucleotides, the CDR3 is TGTGCCAGCAGCTTGGCGGGGACAGGGGGCTTTTATAGCAATCAGCCCCAGCATTTT. The encoded protein is CASSLAGTGGFYSNQPQHF.

The chain joins TRBV4-1 to TRBJ2-1; 11 bases are shared with TRBD2. Germline V CDR1 and CDR2: MGHRA, YSYEKL. This CDR3 is built from 16 residues. V lost 3 bases and J lost 7; bases outside the gene matches: 8. The CDR3 here is CASSHVAGGPGNEQFF. The CDR3 DNA follows: TGCGCCAGCAGCCACGTAGCGGGAGGGCCGGGGAATGAGCAGTTCTTC.

V is TRBV4-2 and J is TRBJ2-7; the match to TRBD2 covers 8 bases. The CDR3 is made up of 16 amino acids. Germline V lookup: CDR1 LGHNA, CDR2 YNFKEQ. The V segment lost 0 bases and the J segment 0 bases; nucleotides outside the gene matches: 4. The CDR3 nucleotides read TGTGCCAGCAGCCAAGACAGGACTAGCCCCTCCTACGAGCAGTACTTC. This sequence encodes CASSQDRTSPSYEQYF.

The chain employs TRBV7-2 and TRBJ2-3; 7 nucleotides match TRBD2. In germline, CDR1 is SGHTA, CDR2 FQGNSA. The CDR3 is made up of 16 amino acids. After removal of 2 bases from V and 5 bases from J, the junction contained 10 bases not matched to a gene. CDR3 amino acids: CASSLHLAVRRDTQYF. The DNA for the CDR3 is TGTGCCAGCAGCTTACACCTAGCGGTAAGGAGAGATACGCAGTATTTT.